This T cell receptor (beta chain) was identified in a study of T cell responses to AZD1222 COVID-19 vaccine. Points from the study as a whole: Targeting of unmutated variant regions was reportedly seen in nearly half of spike-specific TCRs. Donor demographics were predominantly white British with a female majority; clonal diversity may be underestimated.

Of note for this clone: Its matching antigen is unknown.

Sequencing used immunoSEQ multiplex PCR; TCRdb keeps in-frame clones, though not all of them. The sample consists of around 150,000 clones, 90% to 95% of them appearing once. Source: peripheral blood, taken 28 days after the second AZD1222 dose. This receptor was taken from an adult who received the AZD1222 COVID-19 vaccine.

The CDR3 bases are TGTGCCAGCAGTTTATTGGGCAAAAGTCTCAACTATGGCTACACCTTC. It yields the protein CASSLLGKSLNYGYTF. The J gene is TRBJ1-2, the V gene TRBV27; D gene uncertain. The length of the CDR3 is 16 residues. With 1 base removed from V and 2 bases from J, the gap between germline ends came to 14 bases. Germline V gives CDR1 MNHEY, CDR2 SMNVEV (reference sequence).